Described below is a single T cell receptor (beta chain) sequence and its context. This CDR3 region has 15 residues. J was trimmed by 3 bases and V by 2 bases; bases with no gene match: 7. The germline CDR1 and CDR2 sequences are MNHEY and SVGAGI. These data are taken from a study of blood T cell repertoires in COVID-19. About the study: Samples of COVID-19 (acute and convalescent) were obtained from the United States, Italy and Spain. T cells, B-cell-depleted T cells, or PBMCs provided the cDNA or gDNA that served as material.

Per the original data handling: How many nucleated cells were present was estimated from reference gene primer amplification. The table came from immunoSEQ multiplex PCR; TCRdb's copy has only in-frame clones and leaves some out. V, J and clone size reflect that table, while D and trimming were determined from the DNA. Seen here are about 120,000 clones, over 70% observed once, and the top ten hold 25% to 35%. Sequences were obtained from peripheral blood. This receptor was identified in a woman in her 70s with acute or convalescent COVID-19. This chain uses TRBV6-5 with TRBJ2-7; 7 positions agree with TRBD1. The chain's CDR3 is CASSYEQGNFYEQYF. Written as DNA, the CDR3 is TGTGCCAGCAGTTACGAACAGGGGAATTTCTACGAGCAGTACTTC.